What follows describes a single TCR beta chain. The data were obtained in a study of blood T cell repertoires in COVID-19. Study-wide context: PBMCs, B-cell-depleted T cells, or T cells were the source of the cDNA or gDNA that made up the material.

Those enrolled in Seattle joined during active infection and were followed longitudinally afterward. Method: immunoSEQ multiplex PCR; TCRdb's copy keeps in-frame clones and lacks some. The table includes about 360,000 clones, approximately 86% detected once. J lost 2 bases, V lost 3 bases, and 5 bases had no gene match. Germline CDR1 is SEHNR and CDR2 is FQNEAQ (reference sequence). The CDR3 has 15 amino acids. The chain joins TRBV7-9 to TRBJ2-5, with 8 bases matching TRBD2. Specimen: peripheral blood. This TCR came from an older woman with COVID-19, enrolled during active disease. The DNA of the CDR3 is TGTGCCAGCAGCTTTGGCGGGGGGACACAAGAGACCCAGTACTTC. Its translation is CASSFGGGTQETQYF.